This TCR beta chain is drawn from a study of T-cell memory formation after mild COVID-19. Study outcomes and limitations: Pre-infection memory held some responding clones, suggesting pre-existing cross-reactive T cells responded.

TCRdb reprocessed the 5' RACE reads with MiXCR, giving one entry per CDR3 protein. The sample records 200,000 to 300,000 distinct CDR3 sequences, approximately 15% being singletons. CDR1 is SGHNT and CDR2 is YYREEE in the germline V gene (reference sequence). The CDR3 is 15 residues long. A word on this clonotype: What it binds is unknown. The junction does not match germline at one end; this may be a read error.

This chain links TRBV5-4 with TRBJ2-1, with a tentative D call TRBD2 (5 bases). This clonotype originated in a young man who had mild COVID-19 (a few samples of this study predate the infection). Cell type and time point are not known. Material for sequencing was PBMCs or a T cell subset sorted from them (not recorded which). The CDR3 spells CASHTSPDSHNEQFF. Written as DNA, the CDR3 is TGTGCCAGTCACACCTCGCCGGACTCCCACAATGAGCAGTTCTTC.